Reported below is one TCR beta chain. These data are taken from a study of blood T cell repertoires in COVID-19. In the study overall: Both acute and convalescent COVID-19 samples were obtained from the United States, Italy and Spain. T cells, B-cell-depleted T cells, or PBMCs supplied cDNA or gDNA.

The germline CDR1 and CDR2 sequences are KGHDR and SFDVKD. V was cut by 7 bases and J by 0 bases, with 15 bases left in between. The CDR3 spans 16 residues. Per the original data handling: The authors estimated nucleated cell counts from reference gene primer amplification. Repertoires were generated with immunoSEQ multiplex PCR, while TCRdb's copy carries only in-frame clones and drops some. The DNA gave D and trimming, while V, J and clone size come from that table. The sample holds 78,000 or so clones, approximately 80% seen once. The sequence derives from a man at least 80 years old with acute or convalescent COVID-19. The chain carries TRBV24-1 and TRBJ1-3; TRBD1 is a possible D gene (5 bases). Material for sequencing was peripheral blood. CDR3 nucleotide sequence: TGTGCCACCAGGGGCCATCCAAGGGGCTCTGGAAACACCATATATTTT. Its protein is CATRGHPRGSGNTIYF.